These T cell receptor beta chains were read from a single sample in a study of cytomegalovirus exposure and HLA in healthy donors. Generated by immunoSEQ multiplex PCR, the TCRdb table keeps only in-frame clones and is missing some. The data contain nearly 110,000 clones, around 70% of them singletons. Sequencing was carried out using PBMCs. The source of these receptors is a boy younger than 18 in good health and CMV-seronegative. Each CDR3 is given with its conserved first and last residue. The D gene is left open where the match is weak. Size values are once, few and many counts, or a class for expanded clones, and some rows have none.

J: TRBJ2-5
D: TRBD2
V: TRBV5-1
size: -
CDR3: CASSSGTSEKTQYF
DNA: TGCGCCAGCAGCTCCGGGACTAGCGAAAAGACCCAGTACTTC

J: TRBJ1-6
D: TRBD1
V: TRBV28
size: few
CDR3: CASRRGGADSPLHF
DNA: TGTGCCAGCAGACGAGGGGGCGCCGATTCACCCCTCCACTTT

J: TRBJ2-5
D: -
V: TRBV28
size: -
CDR3: CASSLPGGGETQYF
DNA: TGTGCCAGCAGTTTACCAGGGGGAGGAGAGACCCAGTACTTC

J: TRBJ1-1
D: -
V: TRBV28
size: -
CDR3: CASSFLDTEAFF
DNA: TGTGCCAGCAGTTTCTTAGATACTGAAGCTTTCTTT

J: TRBJ2-5
D: TRBD1
V: TRBV27
size: -
CDR3: CASSLAGGEETQYF
DNA: TGTGCCAGCAGTTTAGCAGGGGGCGAAGAGACCCAGTACTTC

J: TRBJ1-2
D: -
V: TRBV7-9
size: -
CDR3: CASSLGGQPFDGYTF
DNA: TGTGCCAGCAGCTTAGGCGGACAGCCGTTCGATGGCTACACCTTC

J: TRBJ2-1
D: -
V: TRBV18
size: -
CDR3: CASSPWTNGPSANEQFF
DNA: TGTGCCAGCTCACCCTGGACAAATGGGCCCTCAGCCAATGAGCAGTTCTTC

J: TRBJ1-1
D: TRBD1
V: TRBV19
size: -
CDR3: CASSPGAGQGLNTEAFF
DNA: TGTGCCAGTAGTCCCGGCGCCGGACAGGGGTTGAACACTGAAGCTTTCTTT

J: TRBJ1-4
D: -
V: TRBV7-6
size: once
CDR3: CASSFTQEEKLFF
DNA: TGTGCCAGCAGCTTTACCCAGGAAGAAAAACTGTTTTTT

J: TRBJ2-3
D: TRBD2
V: TRBV7-6
size: -
CDR3: CASSSSTGLAGEFAQYF
DNA: TGTGCCAGCAGCTCATCGACAGGACTAGCGGGAGAGTTCGCGCAGTATTTT

J: TRBJ2-1
D: -
V: TRBV7-7
size: -
CDR3: CASSPEVAANEQFF
DNA: TGTGCTAGCAGCCCCGAAGTAGCGGCCAATGAGCAGTTCTTC

J: TRBJ2-4
D: TRBD2
V: TRBV2
size: -
CDR3: CASSASLLAGGRDDIQYF
DNA: TGTGCCAGCAGCGCAAGCCTACTAGCGGGAGGGCGAGACGACATTCAGTACTTC

J: TRBJ2-1
D: -
V: TRBV2
size: -
CDR3: CASSDHAGAGNNEQFF
DNA: TGTGCCAGCAGTGATCACGCGGGGGCTGGGAACAATGAGCAGTTCTTC

J: TRBJ2-3
D: TRBD2
V: TRBV4-1
size: -
CDR3: CASSRGTSPDTQYF
DNA: TGCGCCAGCAGCCGAGGGACTAGCCCAGATACGCAGTATTTT

J: TRBJ2-1
D: TRBD2
V: TRBV2
size: -
CDR3: CASQREGQVYEQFF
DNA: TGTGCCAGCCAGCGGGAGGGCCAAGTTTATGAGCAGTTCTTC

J: TRBJ2-5
D: -
V: TRBV6-5
size: -
CDR3: CASSYGAGAGETQYF
DNA: TGTGCCAGCAGTTACGGTGCGGGGGCGGGGGAGACCCAGTACTTC

J: TRBJ1-1
D: -
V: TRBV27
size: -
CDR3: CASISHSEAFF
DNA: TGTGCCAGCATTTCACATTCTGAAGCTTTCTTT

J: TRBJ2-2
D: -
V: TRBV6-1
size: -
CDR3: CASIRTVTGELFF
DNA: TGTGCCAGCATTAGGACAGTTACCGGGGAGCTGTTTTTT

J: TRBJ1-4
D: -
V: TRBV28
size: few
CDR3: CASSSVQGFDEKLFF
DNA: TGTGCCAGCAGTTCCGTCCAGGGGTTTGATGAAAAACTGTTTTTT

J: TRBJ2-1
D: -
V: TRBV7-3
size: -
CDR3: CASSSTPRPGHRYNEQFF
DNA: TGTGCCAGCAGCTCCACCCCCCGTCCGGGACACCGCTACAATGAGCAGTTCTTC

J: TRBJ1-3
D: TRBD1
V: TRBV9
size: -
CDR3: CASSARTGTTGNTIYF
DNA: TGTGCCAGCAGCGCGCGGACAGGAACTACTGGAAACACCATATATTTT

J: TRBJ2-3
D: TRBD2
V: TRBV13
size: -
CDR3: CASSPRTSGNTDTQYF
DNA: TGTGCCAGCAGCCCGAGGACTAGCGGGAATACAGATACGCAGTATTTT

J: TRBJ1-2
D: -
V: TRBV6-1
size: -
CDR3: CASSEALRGYTF
DNA: TGTGCCAGCAGTGAAGCGCTTCGGGGCTACACCTTC

J: TRBJ1-1
D: TRBD1
V: TRBV5-1
size: -
CDR3: CASSSTGFGNTEAFF
DNA: TGCGCCAGCAGCTCGACAGGGTTTGGGAACACTGAAGCTTTCTTT

J: TRBJ2-7
D: TRBD2
V: TRBV10-3
size: -
CDR3: CAISDEREGRYEQYF
DNA: TGTGCCATCAGTGATGAGCGGGAGGGCCGATACGAGCAGTACTTC

J: TRBJ2-2
D: TRBD1
V: TRBV4-1
size: -
CDR3: CASSPGQYTGELFF
DNA: TGCGCCAGCAGCCCGGGACAGTATACCGGGGAGCTGTTTTTT

J: TRBJ2-1
D: -
V: TRBV7-9
size: few
CDR3: CASSPPLGSEQFF
DNA: TGTGCCAGCAGCCCCCCGCTGGGGAGTGAGCAGTTCTTC

J: TRBJ1-2
D: -
V: TRBV6-5
size: -
CDR3: CASSRGHPYGYTF
DNA: TGTGCCAGCAGCCGGGGACATCCCTATGGCTACACCTTC

J: TRBJ1-1
D: -
V: TRBV13
size: -
CDR3: CASSSSEDGIEAFF
DNA: TGTGCCAGCAGCTCCTCGGAGGATGGGATCGAAGCTTTCTTT

J: TRBJ1-1
D: TRBD1
V: TRBV7-9
size: -
CDR3: CASSLGPGQRNTEAFF
DNA: TGTGCCAGCAGCTTAGGACCGGGACAGAGGAACACTGAAGCTTTCTTT

J: TRBJ1-3
D: -
V: TRBV6-6
size: -
CDR3: CASKAGSGNTIYF
DNA: TGTGCCAGCAAGGCGGGTTCTGGAAACACCATATATTTT

J: TRBJ2-1
D: -
V: TRBV10-3
size: -
CDR3: CAISEPGLSSNEQFF
DNA: TGTGCCATCAGCGAACCGGGACTGAGCTCGAATGAGCAGTTCTTC

J: TRBJ1-1
D: TRBD1
V: TRBV6-5
size: few
CDR3: CASSRGGADTEAFF
DNA: TGTGCCAGCAGTAGAGGGGGCGCGGACACTGAAGCTTTCTTT

J: TRBJ2-3
D: TRBD2
V: TRBV2
size: -
CDR3: CASSIAGGTSTDTQYF
DNA: TGTGCCAGCAGCATAGCGGGAGGAACTAGCACAGATACGCAGTATTTT

J: TRBJ2-6
D: -
V: TRBV7-9
size: -
CDR3: CASSLSGASGANVLTF
DNA: TGTGCCAGCAGCTTAAGTGGAGCCTCTGGGGCCAACGTCCTGACTTTC

J: TRBJ1-2
D: -
V: TRBV30
size: once
CDR3: CAWSVALNYGYTF
DNA: TGTGCCTGGAGTGTAGCCCTGAACTATGGCTACACCTTC

J: TRBJ2-2
D: -
V: TRBV29-1
size: -
CDR3: CSVFSMGRANTGELFF
DNA: TGCAGCGTTTTCTCCATGGGCAGGGCTAACACCGGGGAGCTGTTTTTT

J: TRBJ2-7
D: -
V: TRBV7-6
size: -
CDR3: CASSLFPGSSYEQYF
DNA: TGTGCCAGCAGCTTGTTTCCAGGCAGCTCCTACGAGCAGTACTTC

J: TRBJ2-1
D: TRBD2
V: TRBV25-1
size: -
CDR3: CASSEYSSSGRQGNEQFF
DNA: TGTGCCAGCAGTGAATATTCGTCTAGCGGGAGACAAGGCAATGAGCAGTTCTTC

J: TRBJ1-5
D: -
V: TRBV28
size: -
CDR3: CASSPGGRDSNQPQHF
DNA: TGTGCCAGCAGTCCCGGGGGGCGGGATAGCAATCAGCCCCAGCATTTT

J: TRBJ1-4
D: TRBD1
V: TRBV2
size: -
CDR3: CASSPQGATNEKLFF
DNA: TGTGCCAGCAGCCCACAGGGGGCAACTAATGAAAAACTGTTTTTT

J: TRBJ2-1
D: -
V: TRBV30
size: -
CDR3: CAWSHTRNPPYNEQFF
DNA: TGTGCCTGGAGCCATACTAGAAATCCACCGTACAATGAGCAGTTCTTC

J: TRBJ2-7
D: TRBD1
V: TRBV5-1
size: few
CDR3: CASSFNRGEQYF
DNA: TGCGCCAGCAGCTTTAACAGGGGGGAGCAGTACTTC

J: TRBJ2-7
D: -
V: TRBV5-6
size: -
CDR3: CASSLVSSADHNF
DNA: TGTGCCAGCAGCTTGGTGTCTTCGGCGGATCATAACTTC

J: TRBJ2-5
D: TRBD2
V: TRBV4-1
size: few
CDR3: CASSQFVGGEETQYF
DNA: TGCGCCAGCAGCCAATTTGTGGGAGGGGAGGAGACCCAGTACTTC

J: TRBJ2-7
D: -
V: TRBV9
size: -
CDR3: CASSVAAGNNYEQYF
DNA: TGTGCCAGCAGCGTAGCGGCAGGGAACAACTACGAGCAGTACTTC

J: TRBJ2-7
D: -
V: TRBV4-3
size: -
CDR3: CASSQESGGLLPGLSEQYF
DNA: TGCGCCAGCAGCCAAGAATCGGGTGGACTCCTCCCCGGTCTTAGTGAGCAGTACTTC

J: TRBJ1-4
D: -
V: TRBV28
size: few
CDR3: CASSFGRLAAPMGKLFF
DNA: TGTGCCAGCAGTTTTGGTCGTCTCGCGGCCCCGATGGGAAAACTGTTTTTT

J: TRBJ2-5
D: TRBD1
V: TRBV6-6
size: -
CDR3: CASRAPRDRKETQYF
DNA: TGTGCCAGCAGGGCCCCCCGGGACAGGAAAGAGACCCAGTACTTC

J: TRBJ2-7
D: TRBD2
V: TRBV5-6
size: few
CDR3: CASSFLGGNEQYF
DNA: TGTGCCAGCAGCTTTCTGGGGGGGAACGAGCAGTACTTC

J: TRBJ1-2
D: TRBD1
V: TRBV10-3
size: -
CDR3: CATDGTGSEGYTF
DNA: TGTGCCACTGACGGGACAGGATCAGAGGGCTACACCTTC

J: TRBJ2-3
D: TRBD2
V: TRBV15
size: -
CDR3: CATSRRLAKSADTQYF
DNA: TGTGCCACCAGCAGACGACTAGCGAAATCAGCAGATACGCAGTATTTT

J: TRBJ1-1
D: -
V: TRBV6-1
size: few
CDR3: CASTLTEAFF
DNA: TGTGCCAGCACTCTAACTGAAGCTTTCTTT

J: TRBJ2-6
D: -
V: TRBV29-1
size: few
CDR3: CSVAQRTVIHSGANVLTF
DNA: TGCAGCGTTGCCCAGCGGACAGTCATACACTCTGGGGCCAACGTCCTGACTTTC